The clone carrying this TCR beta chain was found a few times. Its specificity is unknown. The sample originates from a study of beta chain features in type 1 diabetes. Broader study findings: More deletions and fewer insertions at VDJ junctions were seen in type 1 diabetes patients.

As every portion of the isolated RNA was reverse transcribed, the sequencing read expressed TCRB transcripts. Only in-frame clones appear in the TCRdb table, and some are missing; sequencing was by immunoSEQ multiplex PCR. The data contain about 200,000 clones, approximately 10% of them singletons. CDR1 SGHRS and CDR2 YFSETQ come from the germline V gene. CDR3 length: 12 residues. Trimming took 4 bases from V and 6 from J, leaving 11 bases between them. The rearrangement joins TRBV5-1 to TRBJ2-7, with D maybe TRBD1 (6 bases). The receptor was isolated from a man aged 18 to 29 in good health. The sequenced sample was central memory CD4+ T cells from blood. The CDR3 bases are TGCGCCAGCAGCCTCCAGGGGTTCGAGCAGTACTTC. Translation: CASSLQGFEQYF.